This entry is about one TCR beta chain. The data stem from a study of blood T cell repertoires in COVID-19. Germline-derived CDR1 and CDR2 are SGHTA and FQGNSA. This CDR3 has 13 amino acids. Trimming took 4 bases from V and 5 from J, leaving 9 bases between them. Some clones are missing from TCRdb's copy, which holds only in-frame ones; the method was immunoSEQ multiplex PCR. Here the sample spans 150,000 to 200,000 clones, more than 70% being singletons. The sequenced sample was peripheral blood. The sequence came from a man aged 40-49 years with active or convalescent COVID-19. The chain has TRBV7-2 and TRBJ1-5; D may be TRBD1 (6 bases). The CDR3 reads CASSYGTHQPQHF. The CDR3 DNA follows: TGTGCCAGCAGCTACGGGACACATCAGCCCCAGCATTTT. The full variable domain, its missing parts supplied by reference TRBV7-2 and TRBJ1-5, is GAGVSQSPSNKVTEKGKDVELRCDPISGHTALYWYRQSLGQGLEFLIYFQGNSAPDKSGLPSDRFSAERTGGSVSTLTIQRTQQEDSAVYLCASSYGTHQPQHFGDGTRLSIL.